This T cell receptor (beta chain) emerged from a study of T cells expressing NK-cell markers. Study as a whole: Sorted CD3+CD56+NKG2C+, CD3+CD56+NKG2C- and CD3+CD56-NKG2C+ T-cell subsets were beta-chain profiled.

TCRdb reprocessed the 5' RACE reads and reports one entry per CDR3 protein, with no DNA. The sample spans roughly 390,000 distinct CDR3 sequences; the ten largest clones claim roughly a tenth. The sample taken for sequencing was blood T cells: a sorted CD56 or NKG2C T cell subset, CD4+ or CD8+ T cells, or bulk PBMC T cells (not recorded which). This receptor was obtained from a woman in her forties or fifties in good health.

The CDR3 is CSAESLLGTSYEQFF. The chain employs TRBV20-1 and TRBJ2-1; TCRdb names TRBD2, which stays unverified in the absence of DNA. Germline lookup yields CDR1 DFQATT and CDR2 SNEGSKA (reference sequence). The CDR3 sequence is 15 residues long.